This TCR beta chain originates from a study of yellow fever vaccine responses in identical twins. TCRdb re-called the RT-PCR reads with MiXCR, one entry per CDR3 protein. The table has a few thousand distinct CDR3 sequences, approximately 7% seen once. Germline CDR1 and CDR2: SEHNR and FQNEAQ (reference sequence). The CDR3 has 15 amino acids. The ends were cut back, 5 bases at V and 0 bases at J, with 11 bases in the middle. The source is a woman aged 18-29 years who received the yellow fever vaccine. This chain uses TRBV7-9 with TRBJ2-1; no clear D. The sequences come from T cells from blood (PBMCs), unsorted or a sorted subset (not recorded which), collected 2 to 3 years after vaccination. The CDR3, as DNA: TGTGCCAGCAGCCTGAGTGAGAGCTCCTACAATGAGCAGTTCTTC. It is translated as CASSLSESSYNEQFF.